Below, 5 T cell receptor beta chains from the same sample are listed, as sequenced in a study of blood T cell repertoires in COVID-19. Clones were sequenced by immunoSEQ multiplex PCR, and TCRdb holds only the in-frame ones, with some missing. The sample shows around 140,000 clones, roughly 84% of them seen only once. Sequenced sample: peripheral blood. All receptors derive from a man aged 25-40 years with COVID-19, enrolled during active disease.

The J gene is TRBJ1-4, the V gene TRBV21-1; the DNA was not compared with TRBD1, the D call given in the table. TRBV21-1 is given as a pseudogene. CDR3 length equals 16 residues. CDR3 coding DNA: TGTGCCAGCAGCAAAGCCAGACAGGGTTTGAATGAAAAACTGTTTTTT. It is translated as CASSKARQGLNEKLFF.

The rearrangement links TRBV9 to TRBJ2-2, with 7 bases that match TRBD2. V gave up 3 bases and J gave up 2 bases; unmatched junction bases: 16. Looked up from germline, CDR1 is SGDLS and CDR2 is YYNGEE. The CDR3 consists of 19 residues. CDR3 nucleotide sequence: TGTGCCAGCAGCGGGGAGAGAGTGAGGTCTAGCGGAAACACCGGGGAGCTGTTTTTT. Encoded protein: CASSGERVRSSGNTGELFF. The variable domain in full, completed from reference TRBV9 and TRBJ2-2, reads DSGVTQTPKHLITATGQRVTLRCSPRSGDLSVYWYQQSLDQGLQFLIQYYNGEERAKGNILERFSAQQFPDLHSELNLSSLELGDSALYFCASSGERVRSSGNTGELFFGEGSRLTVL.

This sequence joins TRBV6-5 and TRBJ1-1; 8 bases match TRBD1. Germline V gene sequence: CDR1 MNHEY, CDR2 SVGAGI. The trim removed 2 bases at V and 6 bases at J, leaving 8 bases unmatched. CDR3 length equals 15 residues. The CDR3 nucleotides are TGTGCCAGCAGTTACGCAGGGGGCGAAGGGGCTGAAGCTTTCTTT. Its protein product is CASSYAGGEGAEAFF.

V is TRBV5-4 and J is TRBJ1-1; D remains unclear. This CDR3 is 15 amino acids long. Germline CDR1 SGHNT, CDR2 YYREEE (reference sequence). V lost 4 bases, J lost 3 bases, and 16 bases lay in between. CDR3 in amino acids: CASSLDPYGDTEAFF. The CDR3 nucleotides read TGTGCCAGCAGCCTGGACCCCTACGGGGACACTGAAGCTTTCTTT.

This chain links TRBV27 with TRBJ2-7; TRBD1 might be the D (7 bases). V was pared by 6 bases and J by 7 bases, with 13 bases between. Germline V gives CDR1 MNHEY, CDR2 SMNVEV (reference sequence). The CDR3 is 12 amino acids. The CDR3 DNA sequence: TGTGCCAGCAGCCCAGGGGGGAGTGAGCAGTACTTC. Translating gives CASSPGGSEQYF.